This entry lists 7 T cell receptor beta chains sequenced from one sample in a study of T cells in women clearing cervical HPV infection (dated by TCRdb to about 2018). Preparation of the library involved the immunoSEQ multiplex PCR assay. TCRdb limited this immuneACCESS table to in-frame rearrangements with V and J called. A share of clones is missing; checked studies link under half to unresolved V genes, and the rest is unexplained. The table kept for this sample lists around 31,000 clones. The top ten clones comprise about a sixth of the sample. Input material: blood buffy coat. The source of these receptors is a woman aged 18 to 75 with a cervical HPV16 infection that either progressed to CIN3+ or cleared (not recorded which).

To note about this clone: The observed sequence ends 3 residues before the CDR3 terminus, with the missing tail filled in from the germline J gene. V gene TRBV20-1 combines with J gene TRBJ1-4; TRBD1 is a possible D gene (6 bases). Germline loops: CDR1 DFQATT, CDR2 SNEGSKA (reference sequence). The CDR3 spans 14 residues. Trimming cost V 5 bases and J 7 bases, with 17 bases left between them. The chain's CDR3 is CSAWGDRSGEKLFF. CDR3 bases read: TGCAGTGCTTGGGGAGACAGGTCGGGTGAAAAA.

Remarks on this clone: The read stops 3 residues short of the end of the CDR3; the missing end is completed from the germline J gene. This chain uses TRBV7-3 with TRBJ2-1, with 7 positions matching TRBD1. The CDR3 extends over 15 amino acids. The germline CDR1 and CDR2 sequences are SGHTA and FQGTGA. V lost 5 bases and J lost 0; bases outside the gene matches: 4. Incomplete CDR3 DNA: TGTGCCAGCAGCGAGGGACAGAGCTCCTACAATGAG. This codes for CASSEGQSSYNE. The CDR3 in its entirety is CASSEGQSSYNEQFF. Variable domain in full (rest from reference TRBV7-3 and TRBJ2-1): GAGVSQTPSNKVTEKGKYVELRCDPISGHTALYWYRQSLGQGPEFLIYFQGTGAADDSGLPNDRFFAVRPEGSVSTLKIQRTERGDSAVYLCASSEGQSSYNEQFFGPGTRLTVL.

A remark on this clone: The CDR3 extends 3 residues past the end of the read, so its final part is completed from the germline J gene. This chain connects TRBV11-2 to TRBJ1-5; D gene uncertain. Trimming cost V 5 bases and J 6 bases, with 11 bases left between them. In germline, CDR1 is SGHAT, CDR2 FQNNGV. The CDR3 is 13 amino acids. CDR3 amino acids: CASSPTGLQPQHF. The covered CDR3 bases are TGTGCCAGCAGCCCAACCGGACTTCAGCCC.

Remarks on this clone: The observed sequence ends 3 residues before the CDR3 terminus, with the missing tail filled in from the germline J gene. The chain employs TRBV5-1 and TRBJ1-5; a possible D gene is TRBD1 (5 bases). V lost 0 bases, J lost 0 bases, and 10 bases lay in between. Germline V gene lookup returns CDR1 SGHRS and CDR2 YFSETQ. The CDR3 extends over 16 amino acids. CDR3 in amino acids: CASSLEGPYSNQPQHF. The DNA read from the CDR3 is TGCGCCAGCAGCTTGGAGGGGCCTTATAGCAATCAGCCC.

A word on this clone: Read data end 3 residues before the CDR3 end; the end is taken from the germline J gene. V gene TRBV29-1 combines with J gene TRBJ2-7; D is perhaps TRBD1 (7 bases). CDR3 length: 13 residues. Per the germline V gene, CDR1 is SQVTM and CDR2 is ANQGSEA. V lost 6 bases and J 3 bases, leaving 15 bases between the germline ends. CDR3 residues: CSVATGDSYEQYF. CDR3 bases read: TGCAGCGTGGCCACGGGGGACAGCTACGAG.

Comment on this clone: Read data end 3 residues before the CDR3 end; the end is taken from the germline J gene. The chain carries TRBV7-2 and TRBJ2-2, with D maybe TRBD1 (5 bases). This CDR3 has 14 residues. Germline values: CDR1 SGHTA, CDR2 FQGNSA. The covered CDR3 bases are TGTGCCAGCAGCAACGACAGATTTAATTCACCG. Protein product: CASSNDRFNSP. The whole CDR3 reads CASSNDRFNSPLFF.

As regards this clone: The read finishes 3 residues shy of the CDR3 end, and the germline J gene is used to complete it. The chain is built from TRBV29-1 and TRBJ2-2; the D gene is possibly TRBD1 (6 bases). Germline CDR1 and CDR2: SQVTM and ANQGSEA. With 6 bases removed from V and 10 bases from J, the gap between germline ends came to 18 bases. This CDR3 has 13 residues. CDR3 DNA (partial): TGCAGCGTCAGAAGGGGGAAGGACGCGGAG. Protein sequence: CSVRRGKDAE. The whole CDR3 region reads CSVRRGKDAELFF.